The clone carrying this TCR beta chain occurred a few times. The record originates from a study of chemoradiotherapy in HPV16-positive cancers. This CDR3 comprises 16 residues. Germline assignment: CDR1 SGHKS and CDR2 YYEKEE (reference sequence). The trim removed 4 bases at V and 3 bases at J, leaving 8 bases unmatched. Libraries were prepared by immunoSEQ multiplex PCR; TCRdb keeps only in-frame clonotypes and omits some of them. The sample gives roughly 3,000 clones, 70% to 85% of which show up once; roughly 6.6% is in the top ten. Sequencing was performed on tumor tissue, taken from a patient who underwent chemoradiotherapy. The V gene is TRBV5-5, the J gene TRBJ2-2, with 8 positions matching TRBD1. The receptor was derived from a human donor with HPV-associated anogenital cancer. In DNA form, the CDR3 reads TGTGCCAGCAGCAAAGGACAGGGAGTGGACACCGGGGAGCTGTTTTTT. This encodes CASSKGQGVDTGELFF.